This T cell receptor (beta chain) was found in a study of T-cell memory formation after mild COVID-19. CDR3 length: 12 residues. The V end was cut by 4 bases, the J end by 7 bases, with 8 bases between. Germline V gene data show CDR1 as MGHRA and CDR2 as YSYEKL. With constant-segment primers, 5'RACE yielded cDNA libraries of TCR alpha and TCR beta that carried sample barcodes and UMIs. TCRdb ran MiXCR on the 5' RACE reads and lists one entry per CDR3 protein. The sample lists over 15,000 distinct CDR3 sequences; around 25% were seen once. This clonotype was picked up many times. The clonotype was recovered from a man aged 18 to 35 who had mild COVID-19 (a few samples of this study predate the infection). Cell type and time point are not known. Sample: PBMCs or a T cell subset sorted from them (not recorded which). The V and J genes are TRBV4-1 and TRBJ2-1, with a tentative D call TRBD1 (5 bases). CDR3 coding DNA: TGCGCCAGCAGCCCGGACATGAATGAGCAGTTCTTC. Its translation is CASSPDMNEQFF.